Following are 23 T cell receptor beta chains from one sample sequenced in a study of blood T cell repertoires in COVID-19. Profiled with immunoSEQ multiplex PCR; TCRdb holds only in-frame clones, not every one. Counted here are about 220,000 clones, approximately 84% occurring once; the ten biggest clones make up under 2.5%. The sequenced material came from peripheral blood. The receptors come from a man aged 40-49 years with active or convalescent COVID-19.

The rearrangement joins TRBV7-3 to TRBJ2-2, with a weak D call TRBD1 (6 bases). Germline V lookup: CDR1 SGHTA, CDR2 FQGTGA. CDR3 length: 14 residues. V gave up 7 bases and J gave up 2 bases, with 11 bases separating them. CDR3 DNA sequence: TGTGCCAGCACTGAGGGGGATAACACCGGGGAGCTGTTTTTT. It specifies CASTEGDNTGELFF.

The chain is built from TRBV28 and TRBJ1-5, with D hard to call. Germline-derived CDR1 and CDR2 are MDHEN and SYDVKM. The CDR3 has 12 residues. Trimming left V 8 bases short and J 1 base short, with 6 bases between. The CDR3: CASYGSNQPQHF. Here the CDR3 DNA reads TGTGCCAGCTACGGGAGCAATCAGCCCCAGCATTTT.

The chain employs TRBV28 and TRBJ1-3; 8 bases are a match to TRBD1. After removal of 6 bases from V and 0 bases from J, the junction contained 7 bases not matched to a gene. The CDR3 has 16 residues. The germline CDR1 and CDR2 sequences are MDHEN and SYDVKM. The CDR3 region has the DNA TGTGCCAGCAGGGCAGGGGGCGCGGGCTCTGGAAACACCATATATTTT. Amino acids: CASRAGGAGSGNTIYF.

The V and J genes are TRBV25-1 and TRBJ1-1; TRBD1 agrees at 8 bases. Germline lookup yields CDR1 MGHDK and CDR2 SYGVNS. The CDR3 extends over 17 amino acids. V gave up 5 bases and J gave up 1 base; unmatched junction bases: 12. Here the CDR3 DNA reads TGTGCCAGCAGTTCCAGGGGGGCAGGGGGCGGGAACACTGAAGCTTTCTTT. This gives the protein CASSSRGAGGGNTEAFF.

The CDR3 nucleotides are TGTGCCAGCAGGATCACAGGGTTGGGGCCCTACGAGCAGTACTTC. Residues: CASRITGLGPYEQYF. The chain has TRBV6-5 and TRBJ2-7; D is possibly TRBD1 (6 bases). CDR3 length: 15 amino acids. Germline loops: CDR1 MNHEY, CDR2 SVGAGI. With 6 bases removed from V and 2 bases from J, the gap between germline ends came to 17 bases.

This clone was recorded only once. This rearrangement joins TRBV27 to TRBJ1-1, with D possibly TRBD1 on 5 matching bases. CDR3 length: 15 amino acids. V lost 5 bases and J lost 0, with 13 bases in between. Germline V gene data show CDR1 as MNHEY and CDR2 as SMNVEV (reference sequence). The CDR3 DNA reads TGTGCCAGCAGTCTCCGACAGAACCTGAACACTGAAGCTTTCTTT. Translated: CASSLRQNLNTEAFF.

The J gene is TRBJ2-7, the V gene TRBV24-1; perhaps TRBD1 as D (5 bases). With 9 bases removed from V and 0 bases from J, the gap between germline ends came to 17 bases. The germline V gene encodes CDR1 KGHDR and CDR2 SFDVKD. The CDR3 is 15 residues long. The CDR3 sequence is CATQQGGLSSYEQYF. As DNA, the CDR3 is TGTGCCACCCAGCAGGGCGGCCTCAGCTCCTACGAGCAGTACTTC.

The genes are TRBV19 and TRBJ2-1; 8 bases align to TRBD2. The length of the CDR3 is 14 residues. Germline lookup yields CDR1 LNHDA and CDR2 SQIVND (reference sequence). The J segment lost 2 bases and the V segment lost 11 bases, leaving 8 bases of the junction unmatched. CDR3 region: CAAGGGAAYNEQFF. CDR3 nucleotide sequence: TGTGCCGCGGGGGGAGGAGCTGCCTACAATGAGCAGTTCTTC.

The chain uses TRBV2 and TRBJ1-4, with D perhaps matching TRBD1 (6 bases). The germline gives CDR1 SNHLY, CDR2 FYNNEI. This CDR3 spans 15 amino acids. Trimming stripped 3 bases from V and 2 bases from J, with 10 bases between. CDR3 loop: CASSDRDNTNEKLFF. DNA for the CDR3: TGTGCCAGCAGTGACAGGGACAACACTAATGAAAAACTGTTTTTT.

This rearrangement joins TRBV9 to TRBJ1-2; possible D gene TRBD1, 5 bases. CDR1 is SGDLS and CDR2 is YYNGEE in the germline V gene. The CDR3 sequence is 13 residues long. The V and J ends lost 3 bases and 4 bases respectively, with 10 bases between them. This chain's CDR3 is CASSATEIYGYTF. The CDR3 region has the DNA TGTGCCAGCAGCGCGACAGAAATCTATGGCTACACCTTC.

The V gene is TRBV12-3 or TRBV12-4, the J gene TRBJ1-1, with a weak D call TRBD1 (5 bases). This CDR3 is built from 13 residues. V lost 6 bases and J lost 5, with 13 bases in between. In nucleotides, the CDR3 is TGTGCCAGCAGACTCTCCGGGGGAACTGAAGCTTTCTTT. Translating gives CASRLSGGTEAFF.

This sequence joins TRBV5-1 and TRBJ1-5, with D uncertain. With 0 bases removed from V and 7 bases from J, the gap between germline ends came to 11 bases. This CDR3 has 14 residues. The germline gives CDR1 SGHRS, CDR2 YFSETQ. CDR3 nucleotides: TGCGCCAGCAGCTTGGATAGCGGTTCGCAGCCCCAGCATTTT. It codes for CASSLDSGSQPQHF. The full variable domain, in which reference TRBV5-1 and TRBJ1-5 provide the parts outside the CDR3, is KAGVTQTPRYLIKTRGQQVTLSCSPISGHRSVSWYQQTPGQGLQFLFEYFSETQRNKGNFPGRFSGRQFSNSRSEMNVSTLELGDSALYLCASSLDSGSQPQHFGDGTRLSIL.

The rearrangement joins TRBV3-1 (or the pseudogene TRBV3-2) to TRBJ2-1; 9 bases are a match to TRBD2. This CDR3 contains 16 residues. After removal of 2 bases from V and 5 bases from J, the junction contained 7 bases not matched to a gene. From germline, CDR1 is LGHDT and CDR2 YNNKEL (reference sequence). CDR3 residues: CASSQFLAGSDNEQFF. The DNA for the CDR3 is TGTGCCAGCAGCCAATTTCTAGCGGGGTCAGACAATGAGCAGTTCTTC.

The genes are TRBV7-9 and TRBJ1-2; D gene ambiguous. The V end was cut by 6 bases, the J end by 0 bases, with 11 bases between. In germline, CDR1 is SEHNR, CDR2 FQNEAQ (reference sequence). The CDR3 runs to 14 residues. CDR3 nucleotides: TGTGCCAGCAGTCCTATGCGGGCTAACTATGGCTACACCTTC. It translates to CASSPMRANYGYTF.

The chain joins TRBV28 to TRBJ2-1; TRBD2 aligns across 13 bases. The germline V gene has CDR1 MDHEN and CDR2 SYDVKM. Trimming took 3 bases from V and 7 from J; bases not matched to a gene: 12. The CDR3 loop spans 18 amino acids. The CDR3 coding sequence is TGTGCCAGCAGTTTGGCCCCCTCGACTAGCGGGAGGAAGAATGAGCAGTTCTTC. It codes for CASSLAPSTSGRKNEQFF.

The chain combines TRBV5-8 with TRBJ1-3; tentatively, D is TRBD1 (6 bases). The V gene lost 2 bases and the J gene lost 4 bases, with 10 bases spanning the gap. CDR1 is SGHTS, CDR2 YDEGEE, per germline. This CDR3 has 14 residues. The DNA of the CDR3 is TGTGCCAGCAGCTTAAACAGGGCGGGAAACACCATATATTTT. It is translated as CASSLNRAGNTIYF. Full variable domain (remainder filled in from reference TRBV5-8 and TRBJ1-3): EAGVTQSPTHLIKTRGQQATLRCSPISGHTSVYWYQQALGLGLQFLLWYDEGEERNRGNFPPRFSGRQFPNYSSELNVNALELEDSALYLCASSLNRAGNTIYFGEGSWLTVV.

DNA of the CDR3: TGTGCCAGCAGCTTCGGGAAAACCTGGATGAACACTGAAGCTTTCTTT. It yields the protein CASSFGKTWMNTEAFF. The V gene is TRBV5-5, the J gene TRBJ1-1; D remains ambiguous. Germline values: CDR1 SGHKS, CDR2 YYEKEE (reference sequence). V was trimmed by 2 bases and J by 0 bases, leaving 14 bases between them. The CDR3 has 16 amino acids.

In this sample, this clone turned up once. This sequence joins TRBV19 and TRBJ1-1; D is unclear. With 1 base removed from V and 1 base from J, the gap between germline ends came to 10 bases. The CDR3 contains 15 residues. CDR1 LNHDA and CDR2 SQIVND come from the germline V gene (reference sequence). The CDR3: CASSIAGKSNTEAFF. CDR3 DNA: TGTGCCAGTAGTATAGCAGGAAAATCGAACACTGAAGCTTTCTTT. The variable domain in full, completed from reference TRBV19 and TRBJ1-1, reads DGGITQSPKYLFRKEGQNVTLSCEQNLNHDAMYWYRQDPGQGLRLIYYSQIVNDFQKGDIAEGYSVSREKKESFPLTVTSAQKNPTAFYLCASSIAGKSNTEAFFGQGTRLTVV.

The chain has TRBV29-1 and TRBJ2-1; 10 bases are a match to TRBD2. V lost 0 bases to trimming and J lost 2 bases; unmatched junction nucleotides: 4. Looked up from germline, CDR1 is SQVTM and CDR2 is ANQGSEA. The CDR3 spans 16 residues. The CDR3 nucleotides are TGCAGCGTTGAAGATCCGCTAGCGGGAGCCTACAATGAGCAGTTCTTC. Residues: CSVEDPLAGAYNEQFF.

The chain combines TRBV7-9 with TRBJ1-4; D not resolved. The germline V and J ends were trimmed by 1 base and 8 bases, with 8 bases remaining between them. The germline V gene encodes CDR1 SEHNR and CDR2 FQNEAQ (reference sequence). The length of the CDR3 is 13 residues. DNA for the CDR3: TGTGCCAGCAGCTTAGAGGGCGGGGAAAAACTGTTTTTT. It codes for CASSLEGGEKLFF.

In its sample, this clone was seen a few times. The genes are TRBV5-4 and TRBJ2-7; TRBD2 agrees at 13 bases. The CDR3 runs 16 residues. V gave up 4 bases and J gave up 6 bases; unmatched junction bases: 10. CDR1 is SGHNT and CDR2 is YYREEE in the germline V gene (reference sequence). CDR3 in DNA: TGTGCCAGCAGCCCATTAGGACTAGCGGGAGAGGGCGAGCAGTACTTC. Amino acid sequence: CASSPLGLAGEGEQYF. The complete variable domain, with remaining parts taken from reference TRBV5-4 and TRBJ2-7, reads ETGVTQSPTHLIKTRGQQVTLRCSSQSGHNTVSWYQQALGQGPQFIFQYYREEENGRGNFPPRFSGLQFPNYSSELNVNALELDDSALYLCASSPLGLAGEGEQYFGPGTRLTVT.

V gene TRBV7-6 combines with J gene TRBJ2-1; D may be TRBD1 (6 bases). V shed 3 bases and J shed 2 bases, with 17 bases lying between them. Germline-derived CDR1 and CDR2 are SGHVS and FNYEAQ. CDR3 length equals 17 residues. The CDR3 DNA reads as TGTGCCAGCAGCTTCCTCGCGCAGGACAGAGCCTACAATGAGCAGTTCTTC. Amino acids: CASSFLAQDRAYNEQFF.

The gene calls are TRBV28 and TRBJ2-7; 10 bases agree with TRBD2. The CDR3 runs to 15 residues. V trimming: 5 bases; J trimming: 5 bases; junction bases outside the gene matches: 9. Germline values: CDR1 MDHEN, CDR2 SYDVKM. The CDR3 sequence: CASSPPSGSGHEQYF. The DNA of the CDR3 is TGTGCCAGCAGTCCACCTAGCGGGAGCGGCCACGAGCAGTACTTC.